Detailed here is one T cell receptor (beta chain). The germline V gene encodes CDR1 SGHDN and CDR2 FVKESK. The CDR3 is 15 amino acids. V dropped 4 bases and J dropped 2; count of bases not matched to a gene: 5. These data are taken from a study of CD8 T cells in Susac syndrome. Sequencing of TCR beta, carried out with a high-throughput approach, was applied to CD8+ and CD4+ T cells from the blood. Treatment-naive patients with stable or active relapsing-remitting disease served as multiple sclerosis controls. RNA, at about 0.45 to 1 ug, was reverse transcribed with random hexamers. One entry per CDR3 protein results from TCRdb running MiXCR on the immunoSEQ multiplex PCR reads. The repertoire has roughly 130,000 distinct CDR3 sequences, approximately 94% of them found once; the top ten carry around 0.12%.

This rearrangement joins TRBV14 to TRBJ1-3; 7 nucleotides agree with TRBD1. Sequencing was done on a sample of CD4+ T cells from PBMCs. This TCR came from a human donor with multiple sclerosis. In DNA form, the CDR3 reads TGTGCCAGCAGCCTACGACAGGGAACTGGAAACACCATATATTTT. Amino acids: CASSLRQGTGNTIYF.